The 17 T cell receptor beta chains below come from one sample, sequenced in a study of T cells after posttransplantation cyclophosphamide. Data came from immunoSEQ multiplex PCR; TCRdb stores just in-frame clones and leaves some out. The sample holds 23,000 or so clones, and no clone turns up only once. Sequencing input: PBMCs. The receptors were sampled from a woman between 55 and 75 years old in good health, CMV-negative, and a related stem cell transplant donor.

This clone was seen ten or more times. The CDR3 coding sequence is TGTGCCAGCAGCTTAAGCGGTCAAGAGTACGAGCAGTACTTC. This gives the protein CASSLSGQEYEQYF. This chain uses TRBV7-9 with TRBJ2-7; the D gene is possibly TRBD2 (5 bases). The V end lost 2 bases, the J end lost 4 bases, and 12 bases lay between the germline ends. The CDR3 covers 14 residues. The germline V gene encodes CDR1 SEHNR and CDR2 FQNEAQ (reference sequence).

This clone has ten or more counts. CDR3 sequence: CASSLPTVRKLFF. In nucleotides, the CDR3 is TGTGCCAGCAGCCTTCCGACAGTTCGAAAACTGTTTTTT. The chain recombines TRBV7-9 with TRBJ1-4, with a weak D call TRBD1 (5 bases). CDR1 is SEHNR and CDR2 is FQNEAQ in the germline V gene (reference sequence). CDR3 length equals 13 residues. V was pared by 5 bases and J by 10 bases, with 14 bases between.

This clone was detected many times. V is TRBV5-4 and J is TRBJ2-5; 7 bases are a match to TRBD1. Trimming cost V 4 bases and J 5 bases; bases outside gene matches: 11. The CDR3 extends over 15 amino acids. CDR1 SGHNT and CDR2 YYREEE come from the germline V gene (reference sequence). The CDR3: CASSAGTEALETQYF. CDR3 coding DNA: TGTGCCAGCAGCGCCGGGACAGAGGCCCTCGAGACCCAGTACTTC.

The V gene is TRBV9, the J gene TRBJ2-2; weak D call: TRBD1 (7 bases). The germline gives CDR1 SGDLS, CDR2 YYNGEE. Trimming took off 0 bases at V and 3 bases at J, with 18 bases between the two ends. This CDR3 is built from 18 residues. The CDR3 here is CASSVVRQGGFDTGELFF. The CDR3 DNA is TGTGCCAGCAGCGTAGTTAGACAGGGAGGCTTCGACACCGGGGAGCTGTTTTTT.

This clone was recorded at least ten times. The chain couples TRBV20-1 to TRBJ1-1; no clear D. Trimming pared 3 bases from V and 8 bases from J, leaving 10 bases between. The germline V gene has CDR1 DFQATT and CDR2 SNEGSKA (reference sequence). The CDR3 totals 11 residues. As DNA, the CDR3 is TGCAGTGCTAGCCCCACATACGAAGCTTTCTTT. It encodes CSASPTYEAFF.

In this sample, this clone turned up a few times. The V gene is TRBV5-1, the J gene TRBJ1-2; 7 bases are a match to TRBD1. The V gene end was trimmed by 4 bases and the J gene end by 4 bases; junction bases not matched to a gene: 4. CDR1 and CDR2 (germline): SGHRS, YFSETQ. The CDR3 has 13 residues. CDR3 in amino acids: CASSGDRTYGYTF. The CDR3 nucleotides read TGCGCCAGCAGCGGGGACAGAACCTATGGCTACACCTTC.

This clone was detected ten times or more. V usage is TRBV7-9 and J usage is TRBJ2-1; a weak D match, TRBD1 (5 bases). CDR1 and CDR2 from the germline V gene are SEHNR and FQNEAQ (reference sequence). The CDR3 spans 14 residues. Trimming removed 1 base from V and 3 bases from J, with 7 bases in between. The CDR3: CASSLGGIYNEQFF. In DNA, the CDR3 is TGTGCCAGCAGCTTAGGGGGCATCTACAATGAGCAGTTCTTC.

This clone was observed many times. This chain connects TRBV19 to TRBJ1-2, with 7 bases that match TRBD1. CDR3 length: 15 amino acids. CDR1 and CDR2 (germline): LNHDA, SQIVND (reference sequence). Losses at the gene ends were 4 bases for V and 0 bases for J; bases not matched to a gene: 5. CDR3 sequence: CASSNPGTANYGYTF. In DNA form, the CDR3 reads TGTGCCAGTAGTAACCCGGGGACAGCTAACTATGGCTACACCTTC. Filled out from reference TRBV19 and TRBJ1-2, the complete variable domain reads DGGITQSPKYLFRKEGQNVTLSCEQNLNHDAMYWYRQDPGQGLRLIYYSQIVNDFQKGDIAEGYSVSREKKESFPLTVTSAQKNPTAFYLCASSNPGTANYGYTFGSGTRLTVV.

This clone occurred many times. The chain joins TRBV11-2 to TRBJ2-1; 10 bases are a match to TRBD1. The germline CDR1 and CDR2 sequences are SGHAT and FQNNGV. J was trimmed by 5 bases and V by 1 base; bases with no gene match: 2. The CDR3 covers 15 residues. The CDR3 DNA is TGTGCCAGCAGCTTAGGGGACAGGGGCCACAATGAGCAGTTCTTC. Amino acids: CASSLGDRGHNEQFF.

This clone was found many times. The chain uses TRBV2 and TRBJ2-5, with a tentative D call TRBD1 (6 bases). Germline assignment: CDR1 SNHLY and CDR2 FYNNEI. Trimming left V 6 bases short and J 7 bases short, with 18 bases between. This CDR3 region has 14 residues. The CDR3 DNA follows: TGTGCCAGCAGGGCACAGGGCCCTGGTGGGACCCAGTACTTC. It is translated as CASRAQGPGGTQYF.

This clone was recorded many times. CDR3 protein: CASTSVRGGTGELFF. In DNA, the CDR3 is TGCGCCAGTACGAGTGTAAGGGGGGGCACCGGGGAGCTGTTTTTT. This chain links TRBV5-1 with TRBJ2-2; TRBD2 is a possible D gene (7 bases). The length of the CDR3 is 15 residues. With 8 bases removed from V and 4 bases from J, the gap between germline ends came to 18 bases. CDR1 and CDR2 from the germline V gene are SGHRS and YFSETQ.

This CDR3 is CASRSGTGVFDEQFF. For the CDR3, the DNA is TGTGCCAGCCGAAGCGGGACAGGGGTTTTTGATGAGCAGTTCTTC. V gene TRBV21-1 combines with J gene TRBJ2-1; TRBD1, the D gene given by the table, was not confirmed from the DNA. TRBV21-1 is classified as a pseudogene. There are 15 residues in the CDR3.

This clone was observed at least ten times. This rearrangement joins TRBV5-1 to TRBJ2-3, with 12 bases that match TRBD2. J was trimmed by 2 bases and V by 1 base; bases with no gene match: 8. The CDR3 is 18 amino acids. The germline V gene encodes CDR1 SGHRS and CDR2 YFSETQ. For the CDR3, the DNA is TGCGCCAGCAGCTTGAGGTCTAGCGGGGGGGCCGTCACAGATACGCAGTATTTT. It encodes CASSLRSSGGAVTDTQYF.

This clone was picked up a small number of times. J is TRBJ2-3 and V is TRBV2; maybe TRBD2 (6 bases). The CDR3 sequence is 14 residues long. Trimming took off 6 bases at V and 2 bases at J, with 12 bases between the two ends. The germline CDR1 and CDR2 sequences are SNHLY and FYNNEI. CDR3 nucleotides: TGTGCCAGCAGGGGGGGATCGGCCACAGATACGCAGTATTTT. It yields the protein CASRGGSATDTQYF.

This clone occurred a few times. This rearrangement joins TRBV2 to TRBJ2-1; perhaps TRBD1 as D (6 bases). There are 14 residues in the CDR3. Looked up from germline, CDR1 is SNHLY and CDR2 is FYNNEI. The V end lost 6 bases, the J end lost 9 bases, and 18 bases lay between the germline ends. The CDR3 sequence is CASSQQGTRSEQFF. The CDR3 nucleotides are TGTGCCAGCAGCCAACAGGGTACCCGGTCTGAGCAGTTCTTC.

The chain couples TRBV6-1 to TRBJ2-5, with 7 nucleotides matching TRBD1. This CDR3 has 14 residues. Germline CDR1 and CDR2: MNHNS and SASEGT. The junction had 9 bases not matched to a gene; V was cut back by 6 bases and J by 5 bases. CDR3 bases: TGTGCCAGCAGCCAACGACAGGGAGTGGAGACCCAGTACTTC. It translates to CASSQRQGVETQYF.

This clone has at least ten counts. This chain uses TRBV7-3 with TRBJ2-2, with D tentatively TRBD1 (6 bases). Trimming cost V 5 bases and J 6 bases, with 13 bases left between them. This CDR3 is built from 14 residues. CDR1 is SGHTA, CDR2 FQGTGA, per germline. The CDR3 bases are TGTGCCAGCAGCGTATTCCAGGGGTCCGGGGAGCTGTTTTTT. Translated: CASSVFQGSGELFF. Full variable domain (outside the CDR3, taken from reference TRBV7-3 and TRBJ2-2): GAGVSQTPSNKVTEKGKYVELRCDPISGHTALYWYRQSLGQGPEFLIYFQGTGAADDSGLPNDRFFAVRPEGSVSTLKIQRTERGDSAVYLCASSVFQGSGELFFGEGSRLTVL.